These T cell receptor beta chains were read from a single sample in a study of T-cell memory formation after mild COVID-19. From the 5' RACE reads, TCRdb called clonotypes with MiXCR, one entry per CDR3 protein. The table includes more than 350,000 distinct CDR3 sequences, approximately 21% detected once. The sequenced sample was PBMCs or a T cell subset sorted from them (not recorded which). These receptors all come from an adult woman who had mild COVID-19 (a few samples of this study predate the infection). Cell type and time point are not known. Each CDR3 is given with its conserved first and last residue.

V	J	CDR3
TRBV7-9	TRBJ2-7	CASSLRVTQGSDEQYF
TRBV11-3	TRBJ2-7	CASSSDDRVENF
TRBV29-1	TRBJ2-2	CSVPGSGGSGELFF
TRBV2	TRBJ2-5	CASMASYDGTQYF
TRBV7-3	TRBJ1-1	CASSQGQPNTEAFF
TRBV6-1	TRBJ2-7	CASRSMTGYEQYF
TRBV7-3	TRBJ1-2	CASSSEGSGYTF
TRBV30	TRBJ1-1	CAWSVTFEAFF
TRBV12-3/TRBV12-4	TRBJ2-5	CASSSDTGGWTQYF
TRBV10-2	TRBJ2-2	CASRRENTGELFF
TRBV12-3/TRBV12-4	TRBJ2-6	CASSLASGANVLTF
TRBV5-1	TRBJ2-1	CASSFGYRGEQFF
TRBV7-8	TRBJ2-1	CASSLLGIAGDEQFF
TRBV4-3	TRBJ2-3	CASSQEPGSDTQYF
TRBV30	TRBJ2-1	CAWSVTVSYNEQFF
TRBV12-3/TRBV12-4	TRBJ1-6	CASSWTGDSPLHF
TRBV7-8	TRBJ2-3	CASSLTIGLQYF
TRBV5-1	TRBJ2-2	CASSWKPTSGGDTGELFF
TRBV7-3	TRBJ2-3	CASSEGVGTLTDTQYF
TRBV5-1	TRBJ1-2	CASSLGDSNYGYTF
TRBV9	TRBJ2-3	CASSVAGGQIRTDTQYF
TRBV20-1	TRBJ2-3	CSAASARGGVDTQYF
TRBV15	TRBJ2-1	CATSRDHGTSVYEQFF
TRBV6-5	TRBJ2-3	CASSYSAGFGTDTQYF
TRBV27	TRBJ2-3	CASRTGGVDTQYF
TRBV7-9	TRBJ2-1	CASSSTRAGGYNEQFF
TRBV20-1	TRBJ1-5	CSALEGAHLQPQHF
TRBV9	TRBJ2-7	CASSIGVLNEQYF
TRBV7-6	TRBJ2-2	CASSLNRGRRTGELFF
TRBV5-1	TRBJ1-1	CASSLGQRNTEAFF
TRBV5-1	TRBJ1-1	CASSLLRQGGLNTEAFF
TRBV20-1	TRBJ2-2	CSASKGLAGEGGELFF
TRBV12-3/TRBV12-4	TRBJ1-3	CASSRSDMGFSGNTIYF
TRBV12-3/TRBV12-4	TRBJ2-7	CASSLRVTGGQYEQYF
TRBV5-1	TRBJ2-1	CASSLTVVEQFF
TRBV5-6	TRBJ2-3	CASSLPGSPDTQYF
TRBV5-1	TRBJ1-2	CASSFPGQANYGYTF
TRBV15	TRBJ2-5	CATSRDFGQRQETQYF
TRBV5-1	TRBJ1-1	CASSSEHPGATEAFF
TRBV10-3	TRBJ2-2	CAIRGTALLTDTGELFF
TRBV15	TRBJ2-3	CATSPQVYTDTQYF
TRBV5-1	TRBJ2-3	CASSLDGAHTDTQYF
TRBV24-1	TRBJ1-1	CATSDPTGQNTEAFF
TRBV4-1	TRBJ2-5	CASSPLVGLARETQYF
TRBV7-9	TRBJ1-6	CASRHTGFNSPLHF
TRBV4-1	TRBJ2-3	CASSQGGSTDTQYF
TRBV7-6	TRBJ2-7	CASSRRSGVGLDEQYF
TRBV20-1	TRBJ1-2	CSARENYGYTF
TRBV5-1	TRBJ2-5	CASSFPSGQGLETQYF
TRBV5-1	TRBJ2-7	CASSLKNPGGLEQYF
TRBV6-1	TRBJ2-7	CASSERLGGYEQYF
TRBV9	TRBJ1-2	CASSVEATNYGYTF
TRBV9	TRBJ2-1	CASSGTSGRLYEQFF
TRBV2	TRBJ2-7	CASSETTTGEQYF